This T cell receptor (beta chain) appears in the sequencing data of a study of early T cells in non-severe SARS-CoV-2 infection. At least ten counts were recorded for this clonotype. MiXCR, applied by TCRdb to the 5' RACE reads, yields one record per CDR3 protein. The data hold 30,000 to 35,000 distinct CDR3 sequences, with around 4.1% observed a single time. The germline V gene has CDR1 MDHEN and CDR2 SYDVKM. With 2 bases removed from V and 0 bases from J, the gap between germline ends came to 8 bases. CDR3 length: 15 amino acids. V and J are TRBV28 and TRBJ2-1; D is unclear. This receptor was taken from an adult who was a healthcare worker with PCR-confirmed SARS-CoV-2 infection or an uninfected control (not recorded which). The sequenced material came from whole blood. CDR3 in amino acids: CASSLLPFSYNEQFF. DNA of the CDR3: TGTGCCAGCAGTTTACTGCCCTTCTCCTACAATGAGCAGTTCTTC.